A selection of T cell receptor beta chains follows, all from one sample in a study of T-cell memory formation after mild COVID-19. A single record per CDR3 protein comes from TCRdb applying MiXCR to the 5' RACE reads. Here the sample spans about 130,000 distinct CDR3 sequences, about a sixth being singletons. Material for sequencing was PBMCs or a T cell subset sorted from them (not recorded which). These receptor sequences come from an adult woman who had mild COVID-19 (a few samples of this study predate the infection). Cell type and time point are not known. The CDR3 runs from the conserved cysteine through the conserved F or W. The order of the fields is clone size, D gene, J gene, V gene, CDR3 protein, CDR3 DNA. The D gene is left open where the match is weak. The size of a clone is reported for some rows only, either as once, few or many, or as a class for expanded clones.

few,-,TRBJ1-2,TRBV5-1,CASSFGGTNYGYTF,TGCGCCAGCAGCTTTGGGGGAACTAACTATGGCTACACCTTC
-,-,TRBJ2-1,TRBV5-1,CASSLAISAGRSYNEQFF,TGCGCCAGCAGCTTGGCCATCTCTGCGGGGCGATCCTACAATGAGCAGTTCTTC
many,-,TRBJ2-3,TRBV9,CASSFGTLGNTQYF,TGTGCCAGCAGCTTTGGGACCCTCGGGAATACGCAGTATTTT
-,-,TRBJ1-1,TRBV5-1,CASSPRIYTEAFF,TGCGCCAGCAGCCCAAGGATTTACACTGAAGCTTTCTTT
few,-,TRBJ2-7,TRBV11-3,CASSLSNKRMGEQYF,TGTGCCAGCAGCCTTAGTAATAAGCGGATGGGCGAGCAGTACTTC
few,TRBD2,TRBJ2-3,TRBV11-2,CASSLEGLAIDTQYF,TGTGCCAGCAGCTTAGAAGGACTAGCGATCGATACGCAGTATTTT
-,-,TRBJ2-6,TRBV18,CASSSSGSSGANVLTF,TGTGCCAGCTCATCCTCCGGGAGCTCTGGGGCCAACGTCCTGACTTTC
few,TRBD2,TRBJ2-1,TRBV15,CATSRAGALAGAVDEQFF,TGTGCCACCAGCAGAGCCGGGGCACTAGCGGGAGCCGTCGATGAGCAGTTCTTC
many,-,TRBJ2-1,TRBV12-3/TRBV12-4,CASSIYNEQFF,TGTGCCAGCAGCATCTACAATGAGCAGTTCTTC
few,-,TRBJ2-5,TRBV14,CASSQVQQTQYF,TGTGCCAGCAGCCAAGTCCAGCAGACCCAGTACTTC
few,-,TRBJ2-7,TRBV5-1,CASSLVGGYGYEQYF,TGCGCCAGCAGCTTGGTAGGAGGGTACGGGTACGAGCAGTACTTC
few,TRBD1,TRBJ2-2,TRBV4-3,CASSLHPSRGSGANTGELFF,TGCGCCAGCAGTCTCCACCCTTCCAGGGGGTCAGGGGCGAACACCGGGGAGCTGTTTTTT
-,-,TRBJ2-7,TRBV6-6,CASSYRGPLGEQYF,TGTGCCAGCAGTTACAGGGGACCCTTGGGGGAGCAGTACTTC
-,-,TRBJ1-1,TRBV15,CATSRGDGTEAFF,TGTGCCACCAGCAGAGGGGACGGAACTGAAGCTTTCTTT
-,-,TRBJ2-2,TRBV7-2,CASSPNWNTGELFF,TGTGCCAGCAGCCCGAATTGGAACACCGGGGAGCTGTTTTTT
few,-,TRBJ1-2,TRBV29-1,CSVLRTQGYGYTF,TGCAGCGTCCTTCGTACTCAGGGCTATGGCTACACCTTC
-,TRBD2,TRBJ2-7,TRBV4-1,CASSQVWTGLAGDEQYF,TGCGCCAGCAGCCAAGTATGGACGGGACTAGCGGGAGACGAGCAGTACTTC
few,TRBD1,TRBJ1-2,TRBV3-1,CASSQGSGGNYGYTF,TGTGCCAGCAGCCAAGGATCAGGGGGTAACTATGGCTACACCTTC
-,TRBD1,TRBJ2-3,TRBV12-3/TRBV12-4,CASSAGTGATTQYF,TGTGCCAGCAGCGCCGGGACAGGGGCAACTACGCAGTATTTT
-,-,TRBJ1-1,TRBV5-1,CASSLEGGHTEAFF,TGCGCCAGCAGCTTGGAGGGGGGCCACACTGAAGCTTTCTTT
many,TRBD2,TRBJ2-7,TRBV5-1,CASSLGTSGSYEQYF,TGCGCCAGCAGCTTGGGGACTAGCGGCTCCTACGAGCAGTACTTC
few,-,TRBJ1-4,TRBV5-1,CASKNSQGTNEKLFF,TGCGCCAGCAAGAATTCCCAGGGGACTAATGAAAAACTGTTTTTT
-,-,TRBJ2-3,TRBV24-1,CATSDWVNPDTQYF,TGTGCCACCAGTGATTGGGTAAACCCAGATACGCAGTATTTT
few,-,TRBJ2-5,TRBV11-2,CASSSTQGELETQYF,TGTGCCAGCAGCTCAACCCAGGGAGAACTAGAGACCCAGTACTTC
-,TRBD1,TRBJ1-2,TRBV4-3,CASSQDWTGANYGYTF,TGCGCCAGCAGCCAAGATTGGACAGGTGCTAACTATGGCTACACCTTC
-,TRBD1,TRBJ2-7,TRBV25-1,CASSEGDRPYEQYF,TGTGCCAGCAGTGAAGGGGACAGACCCTACGAGCAGTACTTC
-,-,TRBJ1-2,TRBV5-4,CASSDISVQGGYTF,TGTGCCAGCAGCGACATATCAGTTCAGGGTGGCTACACCTTC
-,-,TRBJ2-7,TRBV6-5,CASSSASEQYF,TGTGCCAGCAGTTCCGCTAGCGAGCAGTACTTC
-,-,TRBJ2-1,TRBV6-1,CASKNQYRLPNEQFF,TGTGCCAGCAAGAATCAGTACAGGCTACCCAATGAGCAGTTCTTC
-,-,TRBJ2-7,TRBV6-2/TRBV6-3,CASGTADYEQYF,TGTGCCAGCGGTACAGCTGACTACGAGCAGTACTTC
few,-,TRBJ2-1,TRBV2,CAWGVYNEQFF,TGTGCCTGGGGGGTTTACAATGAGCAGTTCTTC
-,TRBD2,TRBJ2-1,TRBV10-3,CAISQLAGGNPRNEQFF,TGTGCCATCAGCCAACTAGCGGGGGGCAACCCCCGAAATGAGCAGTTCTTC
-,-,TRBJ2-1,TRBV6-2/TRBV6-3,CASSYSSGAHYNEQFF,TGTGCCAGCAGTTACTCGTCCGGGGCCCACTACAATGAGCAGTTCTTC
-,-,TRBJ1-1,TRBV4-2,CASSLAGEGRTEAFF,TGTGCCAGCAGCCTCGCAGGGGAGGGGCGGACTGAAGCTTTCTTT
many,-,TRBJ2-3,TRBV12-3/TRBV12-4,CASSLTHTDTQYF,TGTGCCAGCAGTTTGACTCACACAGATACGCAGTATTTT
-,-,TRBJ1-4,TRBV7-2,CASSLVPAYEKLFF,TGTGCCAGCAGCTTAGTTCCAGCATATGAAAAACTGTTTTTT
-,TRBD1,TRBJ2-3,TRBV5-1,CASSAETGGPTDTQYF,TGCGCCAGCAGCGCCGAGACAGGGGGGCCCACAGATACGCAGTATTTT
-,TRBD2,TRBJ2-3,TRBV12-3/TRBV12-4,CASSALSGGITDTQYF,TGTGCCAGCAGTGCCCTTAGCGGGGGAATCACAGATACGCAGTATTTT
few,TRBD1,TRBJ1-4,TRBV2,CASSAGDRPQRIEKLFF,TGTGCCAGCAGTGCTGGGGACAGGCCTCAAAGAATCGAAAAACTGTTTTTT
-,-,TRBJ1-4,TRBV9,CASSPFFSSNEKLFF,TGTGCCAGCAGCCCCTTTTTTAGCTCTAATGAAAAACTGTTTTTT
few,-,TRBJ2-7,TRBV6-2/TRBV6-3,CASSWNGAYEQYF,TGTGCCAGCAGTTGGAACGGGGCTTACGAGCAGTACTTC
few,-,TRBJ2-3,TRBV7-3,CASSLTQTDTQYF,TGTGCCAGCAGCTTAACTCAGACAGATACGCAGTATTTT
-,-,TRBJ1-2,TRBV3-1,CASSQGAIYGYTF,TGTGCCAGCAGCCAGGGGGCCATCTATGGCTACACCTTC
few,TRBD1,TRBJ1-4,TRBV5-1,CASSLGLTGDEKLFF,TGCGCCAGCAGCTTAGGTCTGACAGGGGATGAAAAACTGTTTTTT
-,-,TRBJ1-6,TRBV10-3,CAISADNSPLHF,TGTGCCATCAGTGCTGATAATTCACCCCTCCACTTT
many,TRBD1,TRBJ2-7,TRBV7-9,CASSSPGQVPYEQYF,TGTGCCAGCAGCTCACCTGGACAGGTTCCCTACGAGCAGTACTTC
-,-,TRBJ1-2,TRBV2,CASSAELAYGYTF,TGTGCCAGCAGTGCCGAACTGGCCTATGGCTACACCTTC
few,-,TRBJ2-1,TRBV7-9,CASSPRWGAGDEQFF,TGTGCCAGCAGCCCTAGGTGGGGGGCTGGCGATGAGCAGTTCTTC
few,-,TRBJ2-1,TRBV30,CAWSRIGNEQFF,TGTGCCTGGAGTCGAATAGGAAATGAGCAGTTCTTC
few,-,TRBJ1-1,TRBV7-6,CASSLNPLDPEAFF,TGTGCCAGCAGCTTAAACCCCCTTGACCCTGAAGCTTTCTTT
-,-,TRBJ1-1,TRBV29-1,CSVERQMNTEAFF,TGCAGCGTTGAACGGCAAATGAACACTGAAGCTTTCTTT
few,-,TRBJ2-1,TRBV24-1,CATSDWGELRNEQFF,TGTGCCACCAGTGATTGGGGGGAGTTGAGGAATGAGCAGTTCTTC
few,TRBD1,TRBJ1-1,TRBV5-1,CASRDVGGTEALF,TGCGCCAGCAGGGATGTAGGGGGCACTGAAGCTCTCTTT
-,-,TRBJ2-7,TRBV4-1,CASSQNLGPFEQYF,TGCGCCAGCAGCCAAAATTTGGGACCGTTCGAGCAGTACTTC
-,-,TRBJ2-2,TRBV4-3,CASSQDRWTGELFF,TGCGCCAGCAGCCAAGATAGGTGGACCGGGGAGCTGTTTTTT
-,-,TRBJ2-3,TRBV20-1,CKAQIGLGITDTQYF,TGCAAGGCCCAGATCGGGTTGGGTATAACAGATACGCAGTATTTT
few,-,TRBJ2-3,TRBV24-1,CATSDRTGTDTQYF,TGTGCCACCAGTGACCGGACAGGCACAGATACGCAGTATTTT